One sample yielded the 27 T cell receptor beta chains listed below, sequenced in a study of cytomegalovirus exposure and HLA in healthy donors. Some clones are missing from TCRdb's copy, which holds only in-frame ones; the method was immunoSEQ multiplex PCR. The top ten clones hold 2% to 2.5% of a sample with roughly 150,000 clones, approximately 80% of them seen once. Sequences were obtained from PBMCs. These receptors were obtained from a young man in good health and CMV-seropositive.

The rearrangement uses TRBV6-1 and TRBJ1-2; perhaps TRBD1 as D (5 bases). This CDR3 spans 13 amino acids. V lost 10 bases and J 5 bases, leaving 17 bases between the germline ends. Germline CDR1 and CDR2: MNHNS and SASEGT. The CDR3 DNA sequence: TGTGCCACCCACGGGGGGACCACATATGGCTACACCTTC. This encodes CATHGGTTYGYTF.

This clone was counted once. The V and J genes are TRBV19 and TRBJ2-1; 9 nucleotides align to TRBD2. Germline trimming cut 3 bases from V and 0 bases from J; bases unmatched to any gene: 0. The CDR3 length is 15 residues. Germline assignment: CDR1 LNHDA and CDR2 SQIVND (reference sequence). The CDR3 reads CASSMTSGSYNEQFF. The CDR3 DNA reads as TGTGCCAGTAGTATGACTAGCGGCTCCTACAATGAGCAGTTCTTC.

Regarding this clone: The same CDR3 is also encoded by other DNA sequences in this sample. The CDR3: CASSQGTGSNQPQHF. CDR3 DNA: TGCGCCAGCAGCCAGGGGACAGGGAGCAATCAGCCCCAGCATTTT. V is TRBV4-3 and J is TRBJ1-5, with TRBD1 matching over 9 bases. V trimming: 3 bases; J trimming: 1 base; junction bases outside the gene matches: 1. CDR1 and CDR2 from the germline V gene are LGHNA and YSLEER. This CDR3 is built from 15 residues.

Remarks on this clone: One end of the junction is discordant with germline, which a read error may explain. V gene TRBV5-1 combines with J gene TRBJ2-7, with 7 bases identical to TRBD1. There are 14 residues in the CDR3. Looked up from germline, CDR1 is SGHRS and CDR2 is YFSETQ. The CDR3 coding sequence is TGCGCCAGCAGCTTACAGGGGTACTCCGACGAGCAGTACTTC. Translated, it gives CASSLQGYSDEQYF.

This CDR3 reads CASSPPAGGNGYTF. CDR3 bases: TGTGCCAGCTCACCACCGGCAGGGGGAAACGGCTACACCTTC. The V gene is TRBV18, the J gene TRBJ1-2; 7 positions agree with TRBD1. After removal of 0 bases from V and 8 bases from J, the junction contained 6 bases not matched to a gene. There are 14 residues in the CDR3. Germline CDR1 KGHSH, CDR2 LQKENI.

The V gene is TRBV6-1, the J gene TRBJ2-6; D unresolved. The CDR3 runs to 17 residues. Trimming removed 3 bases at V and 1 base at J, with 13 bases between. The germline gives CDR1 MNHNS, CDR2 SASEGT. CDR3 amino acids: CASSEAAQLSGANVLTF. The CDR3 DNA reads as TGTGCCAGCAGTGAGGCCGCACAGCTATCTGGGGCCAACGTCCTGACTTTC.

This chain connects TRBV4-2 to TRBJ1-6; D perhaps matches TRBD1 (6 bases). Trimming pared 2 bases from V and 0 bases from J, leaving 11 bases between. CDR1 LGHNA and CDR2 YNFKEQ come from the germline V gene. This CDR3 is 17 amino acids long. CDR3 residues: CASSQKTGSSYNSPLHF. The CDR3 DNA follows: TGTGCCAGCAGCCAAAAGACAGGTAGCTCCTATAATTCACCCCTCCACTTT.

The sample holds one count of this clone. The chain links TRBV18 to TRBJ2-1, with TRBD1 matching 7 bases. Trimming took 3 bases from V and 0 from J; bases not matched to a gene: 5. Germline V gene lookup returns CDR1 KGHSH and CDR2 LQKENI. The CDR3 is 16 amino acids. CDR3 DNA: TGTGCCAGCTCACCCAGGGACAGCATCTCCTACAATGAGCAGTTCTTC. Translated, it gives CASSPRDSISYNEQFF.

This clone was detected once. V and J are TRBV28 and TRBJ2-3; a weak D match, TRBD1 (6 bases). The CDR3 has 15 amino acids. V was pared by 1 base and J by 2 bases, with 10 bases between. The germline gives CDR1 MDHEN, CDR2 SYDVKM. CDR3 sequence reads: CASSLFRQVTDTQYF. The DNA of the CDR3 is TGTGCCAGCAGTTTATTTCGACAGGTCACAGATACGCAGTATTTT.

This chain connects TRBV5-1 to TRBJ1-2; possible D gene TRBD1, 5 bases. With 3 bases removed from V and 4 bases from J, the gap between germline ends came to 10 bases. This CDR3 has 13 amino acids. Germline V lookup: CDR1 SGHRS, CDR2 YFSETQ. The CDR3 bases are TGCGCCAGCAGCTCCGCAGGGTTCTATGGCTACACCTTC. Protein: CASSSAGFYGYTF.

V usage is TRBV4-2 and J usage is TRBJ1-5; D unresolved. With 0 bases removed from V and 9 bases from J, the gap between germline ends came to 15 bases. This CDR3 has 15 residues. Per germline, CDR1 LGHNA and CDR2 YNFKEQ. The CDR3 loop reads CASSQERLSAGPQHF. The CDR3 DNA sequence: TGTGCCAGCAGCCAAGAAAGACTATCCGCAGGGCCCCAGCATTTT.

The rearrangement joins TRBV7-9 to TRBJ1-1; TRBD1 agrees at 8 bases. From germline, CDR1 is SEHNR and CDR2 FQNEAQ (reference sequence). V was clipped by 1 base and J by 5 bases; unmatched bases: 0. This CDR3 region has 13 residues. This CDR3 is CASSLGDRTEAFF. For the CDR3, the DNA is TGTGCCAGCAGCTTAGGGGACAGGACTGAAGCTTTCTTT.

V and J are TRBV5-1 and TRBJ2-1, with D possibly TRBD2 on 6 matching bases. Germline CDR1 and CDR2: SGHRS and YFSETQ. V was pared by 4 bases and J by 5 bases, with 19 bases between. The CDR3 loop spans 16 amino acids. The CDR3 reads CASSPRRDFLNNEQFF. CDR3 nucleotide sequence: TGCGCCAGCAGCCCCAGGCGGGACTTCCTAAACAATGAGCAGTTCTTC.

The rearrangement links TRBV2 to TRBJ1-3; D gene uncertain. The CDR3 loop spans 13 amino acids. Trimming removed 6 bases at V and 2 bases at J, with 8 bases between. CDR1 and CDR2 from the germline V gene are SNHLY and FYNNEI. The CDR3 region has the DNA TGTGCCAGCAGCGCGGGCCCTGGAAACACCATATATTTT. This gives the protein CASSAGPGNTIYF.

The chain is built from TRBV10-3 and TRBJ1-2; TRBD1 might be the D (6 bases). Trimming cost V 8 bases and J 7 bases, with 14 bases left between them. This CDR3 has 12 residues. Germline V CDR1 and CDR2: ENHRY, SYGVKD. Written as DNA, the CDR3 is TGTGCCATCGCTGCAGGGGTATCTGGCTACACCTTC. It is translated as CAIAAGVSGYTF.

This chain's CDR3 is CASSPIGNEGRNSPLHF. CDR3 coding DNA: TGTGCCAGCTCACCAATAGGGAACGAGGGTAGGAATTCACCCCTCCACTTT. This chain links TRBV18 with TRBJ1-6; no clear D. The ends were cut back, 2 bases at V and 7 bases at J, with 18 bases in the middle. The CDR3 contains 17 residues. Germline CDR1 reads KGHSH; CDR2 reads LQKENI.

The table lists this clone with a few counts. This sequence joins TRBV11-2 and TRBJ1-4; D unclear. Germline CDR1 is SGHAT and CDR2 is FQNNGV. V was pared by 1 base and J by 8 bases, with 8 bases between. The CDR3 contains 13 residues. In DNA, the CDR3 is TGTGCCAGCAGCTTAGGGGTGGGCGAAAAACTGTTTTTT. As protein: CASSLGVGEKLFF.

Note on this clone: One end of the junction does not line up with germline, which may come from a read error. This chain connects TRBV7-7 to TRBJ2-1, with 10 bases fitting TRBD2. The CDR3 loop spans 15 amino acids. Germline-derived CDR1 and CDR2 are SSHAT and FNYEAQ (reference sequence). The CDR3 protein is CASSKAGGTYNEQFF. The CDR3 DNA follows: TGTGCTAGCAGCAAAGCGGGGGGGACCTACAATGAGCAGTTCTTC. Full variable domain (rest looked up from reference TRBV7-7 and TRBJ2-1): GAGVSQSPRYKVTKRGQDVTLRCDPISSHATLYWYQQALGQGPEFLTYFNYEAQPDKSGLPSDRFSAERPEGSISTLTIQRTEQRDSAMYRCASSKAGGTYNEQFFGPGTRLTVL.

The V call is TRBV27, the J call TRBJ1-1; TRBD1 matches 7 bases. The CDR3 consists of 15 residues. Germline V gives CDR1 MNHEY, CDR2 SMNVEV (reference sequence). J lost 0 bases, V lost 6 bases, and 7 bases had no gene match. The CDR3 DNA reads as TGTGCCAGCAGGATTTACAGGGGAATGAACACTGAAGCTTTCTTT. Translating it yields CASRIYRGMNTEAFF.

This clone came up a few times. The V gene is TRBV6-5, the J gene TRBJ1-5, with D perhaps TRBD1 (6 bases). Between the trimmed V and J ends, which lost 4 bases and 1 base, there was a span of 8 bases. The CDR3 extends over 14 amino acids. Germline loops: CDR1 MNHEY, CDR2 SVGAGI. This chain's CDR3 is CASSFGQSNQPQHF. The CDR3 DNA is TGTGCCAGCAGTTTTGGACAGAGCAATCAGCCCCAGCATTTT.

The CDR3 DNA sequence: TGTGCCAGCAGCCCTGGGAGTTATGGCTACACCTTC. It codes for CASSPGSYGYTF. The J gene is TRBJ1-2, the V gene TRBV5-6; the D is unclear. Trimming shortened V by 4 bases and J by 5 bases, and 9 bases separated the two germline ends. The CDR3 extends over 12 amino acids. Germline values: CDR1 SGHDT, CDR2 YYEEEE.

This clone was seen only a few times. This chain connects TRBV5-1 to TRBJ1-1; 9 bases are a match to TRBD1. J was trimmed by 1 base and V by 3 bases; bases with no gene match: 1. This CDR3 spans 14 amino acids. From germline, CDR1 is SGHRS and CDR2 YFSETQ. The CDR3 coding sequence is TGCGCCAGCAGCTCGGGACAGGGGAACACTGAAGCTTTCTTT. It codes for CASSSGQGNTEAFF.

V gene TRBV10-3 combines with J gene TRBJ2-7; 7 nucleotides match TRBD2. This CDR3 contains 13 residues. V lost 2 bases, J lost 6 bases, and 4 bases stayed unmatched. Germline V gene lookup returns CDR1 ENHRY and CDR2 SYGVKD. The CDR3 nucleotides are TGTGCCATCAGTGAGATAAGGGAGGGCGAGCAGTACTTC. It is translated as CAISEIREGEQYF.

J is TRBJ1-1 and V is TRBV19; D gene ambiguous. Germline assignment: CDR1 LNHDA and CDR2 SQIVND (reference sequence). The CDR3 length is 13 residues. The V gene lost 6 bases and the J gene lost 1 base, with 9 bases spanning the gap. The CDR3 spells CASRARGNTEAFF. The CDR3, as DNA: TGTGCCAGTAGGGCCCGGGGGAACACTGAAGCTTTCTTT.

This clone was seen a few times. Other DNA sequences in this sample translate to the same CDR3. V usage is TRBV6-4 and J usage is TRBJ2-3; the match to TRBD2 covers 12 bases. Germline CDR1 is MRHNA and CDR2 is SNTAGT. CDR3 length equals 15 residues. Germline trimming cut 4 bases from V and 2 bases from J; bases unmatched to any gene: 1. The CDR3 nucleotides are TGTGCCAGCAGTGCTAGCGGGGGGGCCACAGATACGCAGTATTTT. This translates into CASSASGGATDTQYF.

The gene calls are TRBV7-6 and TRBJ2-1; TRBD1 matches 8 bases. The CDR3 consists of 15 residues. V lost 4 bases to trimming and J lost 3 bases; unmatched junction nucleotides: 5. Per germline, CDR1 SGHVS and CDR2 FNYEAQ. CDR3 region: CASSSDRGVYNEQFF. CDR3 DNA sequence: TGTGCCAGCAGCTCAGACAGGGGAGTCTACAATGAGCAGTTCTTC.

The V call is TRBV5-1, the J call TRBJ2-5; possibly TRBD2 for D (5 bases). V lost 4 bases, J lost 2 bases, and 15 bases lay in between. There are 15 residues in the CDR3. Germline-derived CDR1 and CDR2 are SGHRS and YFSETQ. DNA of the CDR3: TGCGCCAGCAGCCCCGGGGAGTTAACGCAAGAGACCCAGTACTTC. Translation: CASSPGELTQETQYF.